A single TCR beta chain is shown here with its context. Its antigen remains unknown. The method was immunoSEQ multiplex PCR; TCRdb's version includes in-frame clones alone and lacks a portion of them. The repertoire consists of 55,000 to 85,000 clones, with 80% to 90% occurring once and the leading ten covering over 2.5%. J gave up 9 bases and V 3 bases, and 5 bases lay outside the gene matches. The CDR3 has 14 amino acids. Germline V gene lookup returns CDR1 KGHSH and CDR2 LQKENI. These data are taken from a study of OX40 agonist ivuxolimab in advanced cancers. Study observations and caveats: CD4+ and CD8+ blood T cells expanded clonally by week 6 at 0.1 to 3.0 mg/kg. Expanded peripheral T cell antigen specificity was not determined. Average numbers of expanded clones were greater in CD8+ T cells than in CD4+.

The receptor was derived from an adult with an advanced solid tumor such as melanoma, head and neck, liver or kidney cancer. The sample here was CD4+ or CD8+ T cells sorted from blood, taken in a trial of the OX40 agonist ivuxolimab. The chain couples TRBV18 to TRBJ2-2; 9 bases are a match to TRBD2. The CDR3 here is CASSPSGGIRELFF. The DNA for the CDR3 is TGTGCCAGCTCACCTAGCGGGGGCATACGGGAGCTGTTTTTT.